The rows below give T cell receptor beta chains drawn from one sample of a study of blood T cell repertoires in COVID-19. Sequenced by immunoSEQ multiplex PCR; TCRdb stores in-frame clones only, minus some. Among 300,000 to 450,000 clones listed, approximately 92% were seen once. The sample comprised PBMCs or T cells enriched from blood (not recorded which). The receptors originated from a man aged 18 to 29 who had recovered from COVID-19. The CDR3 runs from the conserved cysteine through the conserved F or W. The D gene is left open where the match is weak. The size of a clone is reported for some rows only, either as once, few or many, or as a class for expanded clones.

>TRBV6-5|.|once|TRBJ1-1
TGTGCCAGCAGTTACTCGATGCTGCGGCGGGACACTGAAGCTTTCTTT
CASSYSMLRRDTEAFF
>TRBV6-5|.|.|TRBJ1-6
TGTGCCAGCAGACTTCAGGGCGCCGGTTCACCCCTCCACTTT
CASRLQGAGSPLHF
>TRBV10-1|.|.|TRBJ1-1
TGCGCCAGCAGCGCCGGGCGGGGAATGAACACTGAAGCTTTCTTT
CASSAGRGMNTEAFF
>TRBV5-1|TRBD2|.|TRBJ2-3
TGCGCCAGCAGCTCGGGGACTAGCGGCTTCACAGATACGCAGTATTTT
CASSSGTSGFTDTQYF
>TRBV27|.|.|TRBJ2-1
TGTGCCAGCAGTTTACTGGGCACCCGGCGGGATGAGCAGTTCTTC
CASSLLGTRRDEQFF
>TRBV30|.|.|TRBJ2-3
TGTGCCTGTTCCCTTGCGGGGAGTATTACGGCAGATACGCAGTATTTT
CACSLAGSITADTQYF
>TRBV10-3|.|.|TRBJ1-5
TGTGCCATCAGTGAGTCCGTGGCAGGGCCTAATCAGCCCCAGCATTTT
CAISESVAGPNQPQHF
>TRBV5-1|TRBD2|.|TRBJ2-2
TGCGCCAGCAGCTTGGGGGCACTAGCGGCGAACACCGGGGAGCTGTTTTTT
CASSLGALAANTGELFF
>TRBV27|TRBD2|.|TRBJ2-5
TGTGCCAGCAGGGGAGGGACTAGCGGTGCCCAAGAGACCCAGTACTTC
CASRGGTSGAQETQYF
>TRBV7-3|.|once|TRBJ1-3
TGTGCCAGCAGCTTAAATTCAGGGAATGGAAACACCATATATTTT
CASSLNSGNGNTIYF
>TRBV2|TRBD1|.|TRBJ1-5
TGTGCCAGCACACGGGGACAGGGGAATCAGCCCCAGCATTTT
CASTRGQGNQPQHF
>TRBV19|TRBD1|.|TRBJ1-6
TGTGCCAGTTCCACAACCGGGGACAGGAGGTCCCCCCTCCACTTT
CASSTTGDRRSPLHF
>TRBV27|TRBD1|.|TRBJ1-6
TGTGCCAGCAGTTTGGTAGGAGGGACAGCAAACTCACCCCTCCACTTT
CASSLVGGTANSPLHF
>TRBV27|TRBD1|.|TRBJ2-7
TGTGCCAGCAGTCTACGACAGGGGGTACACGAGCAGTACTTC
CASSLRQGVHEQYF
>TRBV5-5|.|.|TRBJ1-5
TGTGCCAGCACCGGTGGAGGGCATCAGCCCCAGCATTTT
CASTGGGHQPQHF
>TRBV5-4|TRBD1|.|TRBJ1-4
TGTGCCAGCAGCTTCAGAACAGGGGGGAATGAAAAACTGTTTTTT
CASSFRTGGNEKLFF
>TRBV18|TRBD1|once|TRBJ2-7
TGTGCCAGCTCACCACCGGGACAGTCCCTACCGTCCTACGAGCAGTACTTC
CASSPPGQSLPSYEQYF
>TRBV18|TRBD1|.|TRBJ2-4
TGTGCCAGCTCACCCGACATGGACAGGGCCAAAAACATTCAGTACTTC
CASSPDMDRAKNIQYF
>TRBV19|.|.|TRBJ1-3
TGTGCCAGTAGTACCCAGGGGACATTTGGAAACACCATATATTTT
CASSTQGTFGNTIYF
>TRBV7-8|.|.|TRBJ2-2
TGTGCCAGCAGCTTACGTGGCCGATCCACCACCGGGGAGCTGTTTTTT
CASSLRGRSTTGELFF
>TRBV27|.|.|TRBJ2-7
TGTGCCAGCAGCCCTTTGGGCGTCTCCTACGAGCAGTACTTC
CASSPLGVSYEQYF
>TRBV29-1|TRBD1|.|TRBJ1-6
TGCAGCGTGGGACAGGGAAATAATTCACCCCTCCACTTT
CSVGQGNNSPLHF
>TRBV27|TRBD1|.|TRBJ2-7
TGTGCCAGCAGTTTAAGGGTGACAGGGGGCTTATACGAGCAGTACTTC
CASSLRVTGGLYEQYF
>TRBV28|.|.|TRBJ1-2
TGTGCCAGCAGTTTAGGGCAGGAAAGTGGCTACACCTTC
CASSLGQESGYTF
>TRBV25-1|.|.|TRBJ1-4
TGTGCCAGGGACAGAAAGTTCACAACTAATGAAAAACTGTTTTTT
CARDRKFTTNEKLFF
>TRBV5-4|TRBD1|.|TRBJ1-4
TGTGCCAGCAGCGATGGCAGGGGGCGTTTGGGTGAAAAACTGTTTTTT
CASSDGRGRLGEKLFF
>TRBV7-9|.|.|TRBJ1-2
TGTGCCAGCAGCTTGCCAGGGGCCCCCCATGGCTACACCTTC
CASSLPGAPHGYTF
>TRBV7-8|TRBD1|.|TRBJ1-5
TGTGCCAGCAGCTCCCGGGACAGCAACCTACTCAATCAGCCCCAGCATTTT
CASSSRDSNLLNQPQHF
>TRBV19|.|.|TRBJ1-2
TGTGCCAGTGTCGCGGAGGGCTCCTCGCAGCTCTATGGCTACACCTTC
CASVAEGSSQLYGYTF
>TRBV12-3/TRBV12-4|TRBD1|.|TRBJ1-5
TGTGCCAGCCGGGACAGAACACATCAGCCCCAGCATTTT
CASRDRTHQPQHF
>TRBV18|TRBD1|.|TRBJ2-7
TGTGCCAGCTCCATGGAGCGGACAGGGAGCTCCTACGAGCAGTACTTC
CASSMERTGSSYEQYF
>TRBV12-3/TRBV12-4|.|.|TRBJ1-2
TGTGCCAGCTTCGGTTTCCTTGGCTACACCTTC
CASFGFLGYTF
>TRBV29-1|.|.|TRBJ1-1
TGCAGCGTTGAAGTACAGGGCAACACTGAAGCTTTCTTT
CSVEVQGNTEAFF
>TRBV7-9|TRBD1|.|TRBJ2-7
TGTGCCAGCAGCTTACGGGACAGTACCTACGAGCAGTACTTC
CASSLRDSTYEQYF
>TRBV19|TRBD1|.|TRBJ2-7
TGTGCCAGTAGTCCCGGACAGGGGCCAACCTACGAGCAGTACTTC
CASSPGQGPTYEQYF
>TRBV27|.|.|TRBJ2-3
TGTGCCAGCAGTTCTAAGAGGGCTCTCTTTAGCACAGATACGCAGTATTTT
CASSSKRALFSTDTQYF
>TRBV11-1|.|.|TRBJ2-7
TGTGCCAGCAGCTTTACAGGTGGGGTCGACGAGCAGTACTTC
CASSFTGGVDEQYF
>TRBV4-2|.|.|TRBJ2-5
TGTGCCAGCAGCCAAGCCCCTCAAGAGACCCAGTACTTC
CASSQAPQETQYF
>TRBV15|.|.|TRBJ2-2
TGTGCCACCAGCGGGCCTGGACTTAACACCGGGGAGCTGTTTTTT
CATSGPGLNTGELFF
>TRBV25-1|TRBD1|.|TRBJ1-1
TGTGCCAGCGTGAAAACAGGGGGCTTAGCTGAAGCTTTCTTT
CASVKTGGLAEAFF
>TRBV28|.|once|TRBJ2-5
TGTGCCAGCAGCCCCCCAGTGGGCTTCGAAGGACAAGAGACCCAGTACTTC
CASSPPVGFEGQETQYF
>TRBV7-9|TRBD2|.|TRBJ2-1
TGTGCCAGCCGCCTGAGCGGGGGGGCGGGCAATGAGCAGTTCTTC
CASRLSGGAGNEQFF
>TRBV3-1/TRBV3-2|.|.|TRBJ2-5
TGTGCCAGCAGCCACCACCTGGCAGGTGCAGAGACCCAGTACTTC
CASSHHLAGAETQYF
>TRBV6-1|TRBD1|few|TRBJ1-3
TGTGCCAGCAGTGAACAAAGGGGGCTCTCTGGAAACACCATATATTTT
CASSEQRGLSGNTIYF
>TRBV12-3/TRBV12-4|.|.|TRBJ1-1
TGTGCCAGCAGTTTCGGCAGGTTTGAAGCTTTCTTT
CASSFGRFEAFF
>TRBV29-1|TRBD2|.|TRBJ2-1
TGCAGCGTTGAAACGGGGGGTTCCTACAATGAGCAGTTCTTC
CSVETGGSYNEQFF
>TRBV5-1|TRBD2|.|TRBJ2-1
TGCGCCAGCAGCTTTTTAGCGGGAGGATCCTACAATGAGCAGTTCTTC
CASSFLAGGSYNEQFF
>TRBV6-6|TRBD1|.|TRBJ1-4
TGTGCCAGCAGTTACTCGAGGACAGGGGGCTTGGAAAAACTGTTTTTT
CASSYSRTGGLEKLFF
>TRBV28|TRBD1|.|TRBJ1-3
TGTGCCAGCAGCCGGGGACAGCCCTCTGGAAACACCATATATTTT
CASSRGQPSGNTIYF
>TRBV18|.|.|TRBJ2-7
TGTGCCAGCTCACCACCGGATAGCGGTACCTACGAGCAGTACTTC
CASSPPDSGTYEQYF
>TRBV10-3|TRBD2|.|TRBJ2-7
TGTGCCATCAGCGAGCCTGTGCGACTAGCGTCCTACGAGCAGTACTTC
CAISEPVRLASYEQYF